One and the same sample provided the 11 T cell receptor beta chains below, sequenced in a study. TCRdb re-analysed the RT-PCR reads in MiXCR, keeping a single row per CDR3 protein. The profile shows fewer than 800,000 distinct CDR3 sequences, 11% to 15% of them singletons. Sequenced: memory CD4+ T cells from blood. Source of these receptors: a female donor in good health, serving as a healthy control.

CDR3 bases: TGTGCCAGCTCACCGATAAACACCGATGAGCAGTTCTTC. Its translation: CASSPINTDEQFF. This chain connects TRBV18 to TRBJ2-1; the D is unclear. CDR3 length equals 13 residues. Trimming took 3 bases from V and 8 from J, leaving 11 bases between them. The germline gives CDR1 KGHSH, CDR2 LQKENI.

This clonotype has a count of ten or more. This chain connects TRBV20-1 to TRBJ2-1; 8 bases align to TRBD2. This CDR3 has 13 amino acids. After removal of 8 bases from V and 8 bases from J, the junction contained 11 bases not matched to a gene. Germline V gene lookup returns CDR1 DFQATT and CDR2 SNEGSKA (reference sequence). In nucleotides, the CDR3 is TGCAGTCCCTCGAGCGGGAGAAACCATGAGCAGTTCTTC. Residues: CSPSSGRNHEQFF.

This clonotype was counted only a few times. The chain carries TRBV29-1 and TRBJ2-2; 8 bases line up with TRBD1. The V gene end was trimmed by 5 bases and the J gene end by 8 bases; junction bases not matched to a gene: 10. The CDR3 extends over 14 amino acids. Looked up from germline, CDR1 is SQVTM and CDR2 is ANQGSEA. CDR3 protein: CSVPIGTGRGELFF. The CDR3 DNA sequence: TGCAGCGTTCCTATTGGGACAGGTCGAGGGGAGCTGTTTTTT.

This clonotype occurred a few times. The CDR3 here is CASSWPGVNTEAFF. The CDR3 nucleotides read TGTGCCAGCAGTTGGCCCGGGGTGAACACTGAAGCTTTCTTT. This chain joins TRBV6-6 and TRBJ1-1, with unresolved D. Trimming removed 4 bases at V and 0 bases at J, with 9 bases between. The CDR3 sequence is 14 residues long. Looked up from germline, CDR1 is MNHNY and CDR2 is SVGAGI (reference sequence).

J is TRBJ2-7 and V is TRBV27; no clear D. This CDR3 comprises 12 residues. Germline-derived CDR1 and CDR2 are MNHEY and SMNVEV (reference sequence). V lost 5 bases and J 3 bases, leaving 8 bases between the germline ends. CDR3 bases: TGTGCCAGCAGTGCTAACAGCTACGAGCAGTACTTC. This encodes CASSANSYEQYF.

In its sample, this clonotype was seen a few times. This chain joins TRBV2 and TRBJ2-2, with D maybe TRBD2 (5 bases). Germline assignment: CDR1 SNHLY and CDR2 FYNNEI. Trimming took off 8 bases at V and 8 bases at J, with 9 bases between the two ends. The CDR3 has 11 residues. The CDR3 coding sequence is TGTGCCAGCTCTAGCTGGGGGGAGCTGTTTTTT. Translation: CASSSWGELFF.

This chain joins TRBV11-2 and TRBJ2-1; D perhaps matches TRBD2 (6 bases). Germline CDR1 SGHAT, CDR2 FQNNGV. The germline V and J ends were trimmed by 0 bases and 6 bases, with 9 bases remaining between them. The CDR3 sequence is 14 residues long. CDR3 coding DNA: TGTGCCAGCAGCTTAGATCGGGGGAGCAATGAGCAGTTCTTC. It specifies CASSLDRGSNEQFF.

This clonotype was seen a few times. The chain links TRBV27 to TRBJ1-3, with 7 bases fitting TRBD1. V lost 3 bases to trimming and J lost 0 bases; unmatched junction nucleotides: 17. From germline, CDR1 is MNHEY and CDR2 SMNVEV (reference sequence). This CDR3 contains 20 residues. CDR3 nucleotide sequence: TGTGCCAGCAGTTTGCCCCACAGGGACAGCGGACCTTACTCTGGAAACACCATATATTTT. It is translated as CASSLPHRDSGPYSGNTIYF.

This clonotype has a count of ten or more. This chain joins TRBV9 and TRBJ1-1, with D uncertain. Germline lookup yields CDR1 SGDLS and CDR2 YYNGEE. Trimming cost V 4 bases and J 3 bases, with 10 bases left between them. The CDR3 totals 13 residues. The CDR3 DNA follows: TGTGCCAGCAGCCCAGGACTGTACACTGAAGCTTTCTTT. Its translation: CASSPGLYTEAFF.

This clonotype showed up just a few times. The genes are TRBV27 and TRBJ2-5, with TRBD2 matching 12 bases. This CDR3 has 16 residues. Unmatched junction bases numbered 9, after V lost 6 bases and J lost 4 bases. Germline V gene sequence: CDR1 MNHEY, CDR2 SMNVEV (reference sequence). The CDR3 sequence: CASSPGRTSGIETQYF. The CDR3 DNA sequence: TGTGCCAGCAGCCCCGGGAGGACTAGCGGGATAGAGACCCAGTACTTC.

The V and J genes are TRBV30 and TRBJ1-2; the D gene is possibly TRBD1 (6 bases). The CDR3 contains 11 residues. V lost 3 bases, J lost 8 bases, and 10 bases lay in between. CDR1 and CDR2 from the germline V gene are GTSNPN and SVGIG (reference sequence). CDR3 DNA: TGTGCCTGGAGCGAAGGGGGGGGCTACACCTTC. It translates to CAWSEGGGYTF.